This T cell receptor beta chain was sequenced during a study of cytomegalovirus exposure and HLA in healthy donors. The study, taken as a whole, reports: Reports described diagnosis of cytomegalovirus status by the classifier as highly specific and sensitive.

The protocol was immunoSEQ multiplex PCR, while the TCRdb copy is restricted to in-frame clones and leaves out a portion. The table includes over 110,000 clones, around 87% detected once. As regards this clone: The antigen is unknown.

Sequencing was carried out using PBMCs. This clonotype originated in a man aged 18 to 30 in good health and CMV-seropositive.

In nucleotides, the CDR3 is TGTGCCAGCAGCCCCGGGACAGGGGTCACCGGGGAGCTGTTTTTT. It encodes CASSPGTGVTGELFF. V and J are TRBV7-6 and TRBJ2-2, with TRBD1 matching 10 bases. The germline gives CDR1 SGHVS, CDR2 FNYEAQ. With 5 bases clipped from V and 4 bases from J, the junction kept 4 bases outside the gene matches. This CDR3 spans 15 amino acids.